This TCR beta chain was sequenced in a study of neurological immune-mediated disorders. This clonotype was seen many times. What it binds is not known. Study results and caveats: Grouping of repertoires by phylogeny put those of 18 of 34 multiple sclerosis patients into a single related-CDR3 cluster, a possible signature. The study found the most TCR clonal expansion in HTLV-1-associated myelopathy and the least in multiple sclerosis, below healthy controls.

The cDNA came from 5'RACE with 10-nucleotide random UMIs. Each sequencing run yielded over 170 million TCR-beta sequences from 15-18 subjects. MiXCR, applied by TCRdb to the 5' RACE reads, yields one record per CDR3 protein. The table has approximately 43,000 distinct CDR3 sequences, 2% to 2.5% seen once; the top ten hold about 12%. The TCR comes from a man aged 25-45 years with multiple sclerosis. Sequences were obtained from PBMCs.

Here the CDR3 reads CASSPHGMRGLNSGSEDEQFF. Written as DNA, the CDR3 is TGTGCCAGCAGCCCCCATGGAATGAGGGGTTTGAATAGCGGGAGTGAGGATGAGCAGTTCTTC. This chain uses TRBV6-6 with TRBJ2-1; 9 bases map to TRBD2. J was trimmed by 8 bases and V by 6 bases; bases with no gene match: 29. This CDR3 has 21 residues. Germline lookup yields CDR1 MNHNY and CDR2 SVGAGI (reference sequence).